The clone carrying this TCR beta chain has a handful of counts. No antigen is known for it. The sample belongs to a study of beta chain features in type 1 diabetes. General study results and limits: A pattern of fewer insertions and more deletions at VDJ junctions was seen in type 1 diabetes patients. Equally in patients and controls, shorter templates might have been favored by PCR.

The sequenced template was cDNA made from the entire isolated RNA. Sequencing of naive, central memory and regulatory T cell samples gave an average of around 3.8 million reads. The method was immunoSEQ multiplex PCR; TCRdb's version includes in-frame clones alone and lacks a portion of them. Here the sample spans about 340,000 clones, 8% being singletons. The sequencing input was central memory CD4+ T cells from blood. This clonotype was sampled from a woman younger than 30 in good health.

Here the CDR3 reads CSVEDNTYEQYF. Written as DNA, the CDR3 is TGCAGCGTTGAAGACAACACCTACGAGCAGTACTTC. V usage is TRBV29-1 and J usage is TRBJ2-7; D remains unclear. V lost 0 bases, J lost 2 bases, and 5 bases lay in between. The CDR3 extends over 12 amino acids. Germline CDR1 reads SQVTM; CDR2 reads ANQGSEA.